This T cell receptor beta chain was retrieved from a study of beta chain features in type 1 diabetes. TCRB transcripts that were expressed got sequenced, as all of the isolated RNA had been reverse transcribed. Measured with immunoSEQ multiplex PCR; TCRdb has only the in-frame clones, and not every one. The table includes around 690,000 clones, over 10% detected once. Study-level points and caveats: High TCR expression in some cells could lead to their over-representation in cDNA sequencing. Within each of all four CD4+ subsets, Type 1 diabetes patients had TCRB CDR3s that were moderately but significantly shorter.

The CDR3 runs 12 residues. Germline V gene sequence: CDR1 MDHEN, CDR2 SYDVKM. Between the trimmed V and J ends, which lost 9 bases and 0 bases, there was a span of 8 bases. As regards this clone: Its antigen is as yet unknown. Other DNA sequences in the sample encode the same CDR3.

The sequenced sample consisted of naive CD4+ T cells from blood. J is TRBJ1-2 and V is TRBV28; no clear D. The receptor comes from a man younger than 45 with type 1 diabetes. The CDR3 nucleotides are TGTGCCAGTACGGCGGCTAACTATGGCTACACCTTC. Translated, it gives CASTAANYGYTF.